The clone carrying this T cell receptor beta chain occurred many times. The record originates from a study of T-cell reconstitution after alpha-beta-depleted transplantation in children. The V gene's germline CDR1 is SGHVS and CDR2 FNYEAQ. The junction had 6 bases not matched to a gene; V was cut back by 9 bases and J by 2 bases. This CDR3 is built from 13 residues. Preparation of the TCRbeta library was carried out with unique molecular identifiers. In TCRdb, the PCR reads were re-called with MiXCR into one record per CDR3 protein. In the table there are about 110,000 distinct CDR3 sequences, 10% to 13% of which are singletons.

This clonotype originated in a boy between 2 and 15 years old with acute lymphoblastic leukemia, due to receive a stem cell transplant. This chain links TRBV7-6 with TRBJ2-7; 8 nucleotides agree with TRBD2. Sample: PBMCs, taken before TCRalphabeta/CD19-depleted stem cell transplant. In DNA, the CDR3 is TGTGCCAGTTCTGGCGGGGGGACCTACGAGCAGTACTTC. It is translated as CASSGGGTYEQYF.